This TCR beta chain is drawn from a study of shared clonotypes between healthy human individuals. For the study at large: A couple of women and a few men aged 18 to 49 made up the donors. Donors had three CD4 naive, three CD4 memory, two CD8 naive and one CD8 memory plate apiece. General study points: Rarefaction showed that sequencing of sorted subsets was incomplete (despite large depth).

On this clone itself: Its antigen is not identified.

The repertoire was sequenced with immunoSEQ multiplex PCR; TCRdb's copy has only in-frame clones and lacks some. Among 2 million to 2.5 million clones listed, just under 95% were seen once. The CDR3 runs 14 residues. Per the germline V gene, CDR1 is SGHRS and CDR2 is YFSETQ. V was pared by 7 bases and J by 5 bases, with 8 bases of the junction left unmatched. The sequence was collected from a man aged 18 to 29 in good health. Some clones in this sample may be carry-over from other donors' samples. The chain links TRBV5-1 to TRBJ2-5, with 10 bases lining up with TRBD1. Sequenced input: naive CD4+ T cells from PBMCs. Subset here: CD45RA+ positively selected. The CDR3 DNA reads as TGCGCCAGCCGGGGGACAGGGGACGTGGAGACCCAGTACTTC. Translating gives CASRGTGDVETQYF.